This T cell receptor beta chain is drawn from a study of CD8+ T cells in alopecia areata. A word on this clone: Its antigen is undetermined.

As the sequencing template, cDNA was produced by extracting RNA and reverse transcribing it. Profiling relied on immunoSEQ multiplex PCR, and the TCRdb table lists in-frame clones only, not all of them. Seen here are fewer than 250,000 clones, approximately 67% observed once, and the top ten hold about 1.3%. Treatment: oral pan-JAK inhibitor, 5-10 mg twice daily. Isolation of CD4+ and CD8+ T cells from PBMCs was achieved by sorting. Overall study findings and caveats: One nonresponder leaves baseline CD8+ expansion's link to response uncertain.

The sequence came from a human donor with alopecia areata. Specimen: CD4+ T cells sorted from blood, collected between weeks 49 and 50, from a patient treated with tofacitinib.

DNA of the CDR3: TGTGCCAGCAGCTTAGTACAGGGATACTATGGCTACACCTTC. Its translation is CASSLVQGYYGYTF. The rearrangement joins TRBV7-2 to TRBJ1-2, with D maybe TRBD1 (6 bases). The CDR3 loop spans 14 amino acids. The germline V gene encodes CDR1 SGHTA and CDR2 FQGNSA. The V gene lost 1 base and the J gene lost 3 bases, with 9 bases spanning the gap.